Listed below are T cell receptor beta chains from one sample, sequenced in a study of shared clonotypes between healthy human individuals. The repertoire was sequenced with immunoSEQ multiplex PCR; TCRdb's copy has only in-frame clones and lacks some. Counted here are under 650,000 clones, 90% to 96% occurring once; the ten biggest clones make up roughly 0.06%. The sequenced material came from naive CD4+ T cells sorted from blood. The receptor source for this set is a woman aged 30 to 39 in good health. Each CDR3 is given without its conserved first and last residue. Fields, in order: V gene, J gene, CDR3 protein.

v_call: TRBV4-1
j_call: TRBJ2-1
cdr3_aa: ASSQDGRGQYNEQF

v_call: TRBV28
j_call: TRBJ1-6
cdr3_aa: ASSQLPGQVNSPLH

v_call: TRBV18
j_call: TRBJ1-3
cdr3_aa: ASSPIQGPSGNTIY

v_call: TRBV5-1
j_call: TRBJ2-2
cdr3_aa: ASSLGGYYNTGELF

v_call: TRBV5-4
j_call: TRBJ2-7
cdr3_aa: ASSLAGPFYEQY

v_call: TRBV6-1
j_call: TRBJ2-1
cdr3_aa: ASSEATVSYNEQF

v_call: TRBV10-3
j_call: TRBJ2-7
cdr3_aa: AATTSSYEQY

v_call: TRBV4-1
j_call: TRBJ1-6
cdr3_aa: ASSQDRVQSPLH

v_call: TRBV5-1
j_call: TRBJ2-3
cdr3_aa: ASSRGADTQY

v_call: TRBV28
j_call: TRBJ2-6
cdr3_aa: AAGGQVPSGANVLT

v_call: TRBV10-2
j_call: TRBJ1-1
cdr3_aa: ASGDNDGVTEAF

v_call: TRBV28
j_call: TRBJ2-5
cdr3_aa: ASSVIGLHGTYQETQY

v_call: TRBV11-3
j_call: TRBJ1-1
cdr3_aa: ASSFQGDTEAF

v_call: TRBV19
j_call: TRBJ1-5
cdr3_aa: ASSSSRQGAFQPQH

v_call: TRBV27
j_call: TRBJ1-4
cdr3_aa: ASSITRVGGFSEKLF

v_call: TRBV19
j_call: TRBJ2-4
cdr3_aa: ASSMGRVEGIQY

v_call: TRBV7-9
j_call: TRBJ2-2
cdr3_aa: ASNLQGRTGELF

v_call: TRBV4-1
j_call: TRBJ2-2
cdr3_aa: ASSQPGTGNTGELF

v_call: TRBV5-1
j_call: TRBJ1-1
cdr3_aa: ASSPGTGVGMSYTEAF

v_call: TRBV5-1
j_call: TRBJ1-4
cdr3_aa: ASSFPNEKLF

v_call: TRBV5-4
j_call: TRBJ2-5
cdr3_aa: ASSLSPLLQETQY

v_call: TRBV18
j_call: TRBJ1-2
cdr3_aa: ASSPSAGQGAIYGYT

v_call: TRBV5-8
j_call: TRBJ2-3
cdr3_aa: ASSSHGRERDTQY

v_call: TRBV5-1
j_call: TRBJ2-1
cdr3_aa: ASSLHFNEQF

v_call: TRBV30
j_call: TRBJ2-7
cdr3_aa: AWRNRGASYEQY

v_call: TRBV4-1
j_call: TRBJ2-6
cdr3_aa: ASSQDRNLGTAPSGANVLT

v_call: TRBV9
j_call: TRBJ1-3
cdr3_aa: ASSVKEVLPGNTIY

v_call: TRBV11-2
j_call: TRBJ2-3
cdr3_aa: ASSGAGGTDTQY

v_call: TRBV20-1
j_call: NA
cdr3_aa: SASFLYEQY

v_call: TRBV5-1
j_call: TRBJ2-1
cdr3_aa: ASSSGTSGNEQF

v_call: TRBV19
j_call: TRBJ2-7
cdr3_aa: ASSILHGNYEQY